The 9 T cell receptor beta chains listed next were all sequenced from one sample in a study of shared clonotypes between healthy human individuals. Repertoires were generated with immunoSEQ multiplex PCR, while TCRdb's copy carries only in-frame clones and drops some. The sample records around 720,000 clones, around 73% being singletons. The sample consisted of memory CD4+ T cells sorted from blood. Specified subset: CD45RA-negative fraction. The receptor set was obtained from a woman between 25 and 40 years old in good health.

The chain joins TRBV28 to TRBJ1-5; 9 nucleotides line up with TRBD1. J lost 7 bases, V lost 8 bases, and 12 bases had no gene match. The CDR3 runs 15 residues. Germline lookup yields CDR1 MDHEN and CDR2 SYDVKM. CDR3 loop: CASLNSQGARQPQHF. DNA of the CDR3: TGTGCCAGCCTCAACTCACAGGGGGCTCGGCAGCCCCAGCATTTT.

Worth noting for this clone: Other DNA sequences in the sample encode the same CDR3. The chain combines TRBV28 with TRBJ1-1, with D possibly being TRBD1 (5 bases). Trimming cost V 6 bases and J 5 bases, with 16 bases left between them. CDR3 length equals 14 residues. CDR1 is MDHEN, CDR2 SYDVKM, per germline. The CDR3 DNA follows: TGTGCCAGCAGCCCAGGAGGGGTAAGGACTGAAGCTTTCTTT. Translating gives CASSPGGVRTEAFF.

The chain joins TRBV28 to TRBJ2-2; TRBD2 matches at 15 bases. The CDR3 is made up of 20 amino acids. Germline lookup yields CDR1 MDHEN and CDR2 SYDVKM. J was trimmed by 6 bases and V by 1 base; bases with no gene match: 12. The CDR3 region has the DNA TGTGCCAGCAGTTTATTTTCCCAGGCCCGGACTAGCGGGAGGGCCGGGGAGCTGTTTTTT. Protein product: CASSLFSQARTSGRAGELFF. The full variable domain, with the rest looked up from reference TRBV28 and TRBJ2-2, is DVKVTQSSRYLVKRTGEKVFLECVQDMDHENMFWYRQDPGLGLRLIYFSYDVKMKEKGDIPEGYSVSREKKERFSLILESASTNQTSMYLCASSLFSQARTSGRAGELFFGEGSRLTVL.

The CDR3 region is CASKEGTEAFF. The DNA of the CDR3 is TGTGCCAGCAAGGAGGGCACTGAAGCTTTCTTT. The chain recombines TRBV11-3 with TRBJ1-1, with unresolved D. The CDR3 is made up of 11 amino acids. Per germline, CDR1 SGHNT and CDR2 YENEEA. Trimming pared 7 bases from V and 4 bases from J, leaving 7 bases between.

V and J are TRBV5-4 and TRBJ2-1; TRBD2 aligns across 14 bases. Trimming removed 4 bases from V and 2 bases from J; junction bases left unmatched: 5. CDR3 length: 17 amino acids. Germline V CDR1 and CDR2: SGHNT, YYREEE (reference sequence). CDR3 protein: CASSRGLAGGPYNEQFF. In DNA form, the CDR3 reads TGTGCCAGCAGCAGAGGACTAGCGGGAGGTCCCTACAATGAGCAGTTCTTC. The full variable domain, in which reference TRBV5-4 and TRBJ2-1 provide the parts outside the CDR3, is ETGVTQSPTHLIKTRGQQVTLRCSSQSGHNTVSWYQQALGQGPQFIFQYYREEENGRGNFPPRFSGLQFPNYSSELNVNALELDDSALYLCASSRGLAGGPYNEQFFGPGTRLTVL.

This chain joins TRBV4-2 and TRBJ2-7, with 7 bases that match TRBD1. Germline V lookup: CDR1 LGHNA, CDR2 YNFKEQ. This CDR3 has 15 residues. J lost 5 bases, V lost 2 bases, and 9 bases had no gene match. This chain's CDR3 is CASSQYRGRGDEQYF. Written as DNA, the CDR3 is TGTGCCAGCAGCCAATATAGGGGGCGCGGCGACGAGCAGTACTTC.

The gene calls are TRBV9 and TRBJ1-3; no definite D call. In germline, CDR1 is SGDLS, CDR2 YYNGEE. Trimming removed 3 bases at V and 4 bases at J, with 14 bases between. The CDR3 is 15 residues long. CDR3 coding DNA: TGTGCCAGCAGCGGAGGAAGTAACGTAGGAAACACCATATATTTT. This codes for CASSGGSNVGNTIYF. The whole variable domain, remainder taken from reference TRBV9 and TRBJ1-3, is DSGVTQTPKHLITATGQRVTLRCSPRSGDLSVYWYQQSLDQGLQFLIQYYNGEERAKGNILERFSAQQFPDLHSELNLSSLELGDSALYFCASSGGSNVGNTIYFGEGSWLTVV.

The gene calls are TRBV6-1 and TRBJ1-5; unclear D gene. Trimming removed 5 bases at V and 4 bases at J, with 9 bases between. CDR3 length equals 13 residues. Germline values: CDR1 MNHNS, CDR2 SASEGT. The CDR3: CASSMTLNQPQHF. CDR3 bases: TGTGCCAGCAGTATGACACTTAATCAGCCCCAGCATTTT.

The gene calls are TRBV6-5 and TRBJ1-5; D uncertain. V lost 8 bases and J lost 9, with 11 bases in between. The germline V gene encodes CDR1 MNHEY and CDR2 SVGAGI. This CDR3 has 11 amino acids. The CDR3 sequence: CASGTSRPQHF. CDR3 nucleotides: TGTGCCAGCGGAACTAGTCGGCCCCAGCATTTT.